This T cell receptor (beta chain) was documented in a study of blood T cell repertoires in COVID-19. Study in general: Both acute and convalescent COVID-19 samples were obtained from the United States, Italy and Spain. Nucleic acid was either cDNA or gDNA, and it came from T cells, B-cell-depleted T cells, or PBMCs.

Original data processing: Estimated nucleated cell counts came from reference gene primer amplification. The assay was immunoSEQ multiplex PCR, and TCRdb's table has in-frame clones only and misses some. For V, J and clone size, that table is used; D and trimming come from the DNA. The table lists 300,000 to 400,000 clones, over 75% of them singletons. This clone showed up just once. V was pared by 6 bases and J by 3 bases, with 11 bases of the junction left unmatched. The CDR3 length is 16 residues. Germline assignment: CDR1 MNHEY and CDR2 SMNVEV (reference sequence). Sequenced: peripheral blood. This sequence joins TRBV27 and TRBJ1-5; the match to TRBD1 covers 7 bases. The receptor was isolated from a woman between 50 and 59 years old with active or convalescent COVID-19. CDR3 nucleotides: TGTGCCAGCAGCCTCCAGGGGGTTGGGTTCAATCAGCCCCAGCATTTT. Translation: CASSLQGVGFNQPQHF.